Shown below are 11 T cell receptor beta chains from a single sample sequenced in a study of blood T cell repertoires in COVID-19. The protocol was immunoSEQ multiplex PCR, while the TCRdb copy is restricted to in-frame clones and leaves out a portion. Of around 95,000 clones listed, 70% to 80% were seen once; the top ten hold less than 35%. Sequenced sample: peripheral blood. The receptor set was obtained from an older man with active or convalescent COVID-19.

The J gene is TRBJ1-5, the V gene TRBV6-4, with 9 bases that match TRBD1. The CDR3 length is 15 residues. J lost 2 bases, V lost 6 bases, and 5 bases had no gene match. In germline, CDR1 is MRHNA, CDR2 SNTAGT. Here the CDR3 DNA reads TGTGCCAGCAGCAGGACAGGGGACGGCAATCAGCCCCAGCATTTT. Translation gives CASSRTGDGNQPQHF.

The chain has TRBV27 and TRBJ2-7; 8 positions match TRBD2. CDR3 length equals 15 residues. The junction had 4 bases not matched to a gene; V was cut back by 3 bases and J by 0 bases. Germline-derived CDR1 and CDR2 are MNHEY and SMNVEV (reference sequence). Written as DNA, the CDR3 is TGTGCCAGCAGTTTCCGGGGGGGGAGCTCCTACGAGCAGTACTTC. Translating gives CASSFRGGSSYEQYF.

This sequence joins TRBV12-3 or TRBV12-4 and TRBJ1-1, with TRBD1 matching over 7 bases. This CDR3 contains 13 residues. J lost 3 bases, V lost 5 bases, and 3 bases had no gene match. CDR3: CASSRQGYTEAFF. CDR3 DNA: TGTGCCAGCAGTCGACAGGGCTACACTGAAGCTTTCTTT.

This clone turned up a few times. V and J are TRBV6-2 or TRBV6-3 and TRBJ1-2; D remains ambiguous. This CDR3 contains 14 residues. The germline V gene encodes CDR1 MNHEY and CDR2 SVGEGT. Trimming shortened V by 5 bases and J by 7 bases, and 17 bases separated the two germline ends. In nucleotides, the CDR3 is TGTGCCAGCAGTCATTCCAAGTTCGAGCCTGGCTACACCTTC. Protein product: CASSHSKFEPGYTF.

The CDR3 coding sequence is TGTGCCAGCTCCTCCGAAGGGGATAATCAGCCCCAGCATTTT. It is translated as CASSSEGDNQPQHF. The chain has TRBV6-5 and TRBJ1-5, with D possibly being TRBD1 (5 bases). V was trimmed by 8 bases and J by 4 bases, leaving 15 bases between them. The length of the CDR3 is 14 residues. In germline, CDR1 is MNHEY, CDR2 SVGAGI.

The J gene is TRBJ2-1, the V gene TRBV7-9, with 14 bases aligning to TRBD2. The germline gives CDR1 SEHNR, CDR2 FQNEAQ (reference sequence). V gave up 5 bases and J gave up 3 bases; unmatched junction bases: 12. CDR3 length: 19 residues. The CDR3 reads CASSHPPGLAGVGYNEQFF. As DNA, the CDR3 is TGTGCCAGCAGCCACCCGCCGGGACTAGCGGGAGTGGGCTACAATGAGCAGTTCTTC.

The J gene is TRBJ2-2, the V gene TRBV19, with 9 positions matching TRBD1. Germline CDR1 LNHDA, CDR2 SQIVND (reference sequence). The CDR3 is 15 residues long. The trim removed 7 bases at V and 1 base at J, leaving 4 bases unmatched. For the CDR3, the DNA is TGTGCCAGTATTACGACAGGGGGGAACACCGGGGAGCTGTTTTTT. Residues: CASITTGGNTGELFF.

This chain connects TRBV19 to TRBJ2-1; 7 bases line up with TRBD1. Germline V gene lookup returns CDR1 LNHDA and CDR2 SQIVND (reference sequence). V lost 6 bases and J lost 7; bases outside the gene matches: 9. The CDR3 has 14 residues. CDR3 amino acids: CASRRGQGVNEQFF. CDR3 DNA: TGTGCCAGTAGGAGAGGGCAGGGGGTTAATGAGCAGTTCTTC. Together with reference TRBV19 and TRBJ2-1, the CDR3 gives the full variable domain: DGGITQSPKYLFRKEGQNVTLSCEQNLNHDAMYWYRQDPGQGLRLIYYSQIVNDFQKGDIAEGYSVSREKKESFPLTVTSAQKNPTAFYLCASRRGQGVNEQFFGPGTRLTVL.

The rearrangement uses TRBV6-6 and TRBJ2-5, with D hard to call. Per the germline V gene, CDR1 is MNHNY and CDR2 is SVGAGI (reference sequence). The CDR3 has 11 residues. V lost 9 bases to trimming and J lost 5 bases, with 10 bases between them. The CDR3 loop is CASSRRETQYF. CDR3 DNA: TGTGCCAGTAGCCGGCGGGAGACCCAGTACTTC.

The chain has TRBV6-5 and TRBJ1-1; TRBD1 matches at 8 bases. The ends lost 6 bases at V and 5 bases at J; junction bases unmatched: 8. The CDR3 covers 14 residues. CDR1 MNHEY and CDR2 SVGAGI come from the germline V gene. The CDR3 DNA is TGTGCCAGCAGGAATCAACAGGGGGGAACTGAAGCTTTCTTT. It is translated as CASRNQQGGTEAFF.

The chain has TRBV6-5 and TRBJ1-4; 11 nucleotides line up with TRBD1. V lost 2 bases, J lost 8 bases, and 7 bases stayed unmatched. Germline CDR1 MNHEY, CDR2 SVGAGI. The CDR3 runs 16 residues. DNA of the CDR3: TGTGCCAGCAGTTACGGACAGGGGGCGCGGCGGGAAAAACTGTTTTTT. Its protein product is CASSYGQGARREKLFF.